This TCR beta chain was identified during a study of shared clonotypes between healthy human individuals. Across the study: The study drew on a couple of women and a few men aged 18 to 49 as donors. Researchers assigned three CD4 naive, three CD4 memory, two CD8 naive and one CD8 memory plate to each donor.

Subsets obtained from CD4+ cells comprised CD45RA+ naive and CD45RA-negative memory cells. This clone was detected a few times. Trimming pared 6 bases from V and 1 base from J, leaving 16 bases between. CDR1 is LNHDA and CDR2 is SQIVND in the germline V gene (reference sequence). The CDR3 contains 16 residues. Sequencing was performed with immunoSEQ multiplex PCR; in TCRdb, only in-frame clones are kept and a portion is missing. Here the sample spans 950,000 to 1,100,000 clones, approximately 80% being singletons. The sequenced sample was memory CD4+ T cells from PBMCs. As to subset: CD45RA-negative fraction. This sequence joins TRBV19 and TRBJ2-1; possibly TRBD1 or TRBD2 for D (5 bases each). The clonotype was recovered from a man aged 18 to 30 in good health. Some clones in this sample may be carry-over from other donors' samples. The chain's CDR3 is CASSKGPLWSYNEQFF. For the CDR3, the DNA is TGTGCCAGTAGCAAGGGACCTCTATGGTCCTACAATGAGCAGTTCTTC.